Listed below are T cell receptor beta chains from one sample, sequenced in a study of post-analysis software for immune sequencing data. TCRdb reprocessed the PCR reads via MiXCR and lists one record per CDR3 protein. In the table there are hundreds of thousands of distinct CDR3 sequences, roughly 45% of which are singletons. What was sequenced was blood. All receptors derive from a girl aged 10-17 years with multiple sclerosis. Both conserved end residues are part of each CDR3. D genes are given only for firm matches. Only some rows state a clone size, as once, few, many or a class for expanded clones.

TRBV29-1	TRBJ2-1	few	TRBD2	TGCAGCGTTGGAAGGGGCGGGAGGACTTACAATGAGCAGTTCTTC	CSVGRGGRTYNEQFF
TRBV12-3/TRBV12-4	TRBJ2-5	NA	NA	TGTGCCAGCACCAGCACCCGCAGGGGGACCCAGTACTTC	CASTSTRRGTQYF
TRBV7-9	TRBJ2-1	NA	NA	TGTGCCAGCAGCCCCGCCTCAAGCTCCTACAATGAGCAGTTCTTC	CASSPASSSYNEQFF
TRBV2	TRBJ1-5	NA	NA	TGTGCCAGCAGTGAAGAGAGGGATCAGCCCCAGCATTTT	CASSEERDQPQHF
TRBV10-3	TRBJ1-1	NA	NA	TGTGCCATCAGTGAGTCGAATTACGGAAGCGTACTGAACACTGAAGCTTTCTTT	CAISESNYGSVLNTEAFF
TRBV12-5	TRBJ2-5	few	NA	TGTGCTAGTGGGGAAAAGGGCGGGACCCAGTACTTC	CASGEKGGTQYF
TRBV11-2	TRBJ2-3	NA	TRBD2	TGTGCCAGCAGCCCCCCAAGGAGCGGGAGGTCCAATTGGGGTATTACACATGGGACGCAGTATTTT	CASSPPRSGRSNWGITHGTQYF
TRBV7-9	TRBJ2-6	NA	NA	TGTGCCAGCAGCCGAGAGGCCAACGTCCTGACTTTC	CASSREANVLTF
TRBV12-3/TRBV12-4	TRBJ2-1	NA	TRBD2	TGTGCCAGCGAGTTGGGGGGACTAGCGGGGTATGAGCAGTTCTTC	CASELGGLAGYEQFF
TRBV9	TRBJ1-2	NA	TRBD1	TGTGCCAGCAGCGCTTCGACAGGGACGGGTTATGGCTACACCTTC	CASSASTGTGYGYTF
TRBV20-1	TRBJ2-3	NA	NA	TGCAGTGCTAGGGACCCAGGGTTGAATCCAGATACGCAGTATTTT	CSARDPGLNPDTQYF
TRBV29-1	TRBJ2-3	NA	TRBD1	TGCAGCGTTGAGGCTTTCGGTCCGGGACAGGGGTGGCCAGATACGCAGTATTTT	CSVEAFGPGQGWPDTQYF
TRBV5-1	TRBJ2-1	few	NA	TGCGCCAGCAGCCCTTTCCGGGGGGCTATCAATGAGCAGTTCTTC	CASSPFRGAINEQFF